Sequencing of this T cell receptor (beta chain) was carried out in a study of shared clonotypes between healthy human individuals. Method: immunoSEQ multiplex PCR; TCRdb's copy keeps in-frame clones and lacks some. The table includes approximately 530,000 clones, approximately 95% detected once. On this clone: The conserved phenylalanine or tryptophan normally closing the CDR3 is absent here, so this likely arose from a read error.

The sequence was obtained from a woman in her thirties in good health. Sequenced material: naive CD4+ T cells sorted from blood. Regarding subset: CD45RA+ positively selected.

The CDR3 nucleotides read TGTGCCAGCAGTTTAGGAGTCAACTATGGCTACACCCTC. It is translated as CASSLGVNYGYTL. This chain links TRBV28 with TRBJ1-2, with unresolved D. V lost 2 bases and J 2 bases, leaving 6 bases between the germline ends. There are 13 residues in the CDR3. Germline values: CDR1 MDHEN, CDR2 SYDVKM.